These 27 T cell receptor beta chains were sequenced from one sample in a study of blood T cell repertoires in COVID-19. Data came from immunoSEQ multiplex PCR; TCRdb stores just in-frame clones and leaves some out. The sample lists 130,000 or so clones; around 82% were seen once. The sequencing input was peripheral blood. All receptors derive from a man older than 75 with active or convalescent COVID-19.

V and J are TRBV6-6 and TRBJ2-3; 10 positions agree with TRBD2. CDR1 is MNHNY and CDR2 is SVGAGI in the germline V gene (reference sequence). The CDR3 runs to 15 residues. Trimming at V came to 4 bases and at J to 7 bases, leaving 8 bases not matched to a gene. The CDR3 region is CASSFLAGDRNTQYF. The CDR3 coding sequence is TGTGCCAGCAGTTTCCTAGCGGGGGACCGAAATACGCAGTATTTT.

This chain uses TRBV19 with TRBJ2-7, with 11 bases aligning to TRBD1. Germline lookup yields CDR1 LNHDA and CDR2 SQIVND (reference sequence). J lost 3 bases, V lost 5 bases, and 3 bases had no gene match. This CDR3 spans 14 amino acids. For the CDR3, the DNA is TGTGCCAGTAGTCGGACAGGGGGCGGCTACGAGCAGTACTTC. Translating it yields CASSRTGGGYEQYF.

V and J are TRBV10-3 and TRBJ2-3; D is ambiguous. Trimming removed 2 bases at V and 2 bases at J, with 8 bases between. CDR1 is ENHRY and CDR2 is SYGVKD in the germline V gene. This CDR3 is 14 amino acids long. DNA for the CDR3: TGTGCCATCAGTGAGGGTAGCTTCACAGATACGCAGTATTTT. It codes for CAISEGSFTDTQYF.

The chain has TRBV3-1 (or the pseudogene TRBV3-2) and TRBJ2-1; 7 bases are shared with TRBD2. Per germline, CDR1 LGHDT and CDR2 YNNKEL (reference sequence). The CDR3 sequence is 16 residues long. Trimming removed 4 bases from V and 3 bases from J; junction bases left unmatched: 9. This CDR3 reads CASSLFMGGDYNEQFF. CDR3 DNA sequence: TGTGCCAGCAGCCTATTTATGGGGGGGGACTACAATGAGCAGTTCTTC.

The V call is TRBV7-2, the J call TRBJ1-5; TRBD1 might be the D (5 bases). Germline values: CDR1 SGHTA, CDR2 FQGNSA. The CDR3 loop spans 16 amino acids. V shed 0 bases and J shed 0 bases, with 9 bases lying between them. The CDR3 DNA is TGTGCCAGCAGCTTAGCAGGGGCTCTTAGCAATCAGCCCCAGCATTTT. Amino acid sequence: CASSLAGALSNQPQHF.

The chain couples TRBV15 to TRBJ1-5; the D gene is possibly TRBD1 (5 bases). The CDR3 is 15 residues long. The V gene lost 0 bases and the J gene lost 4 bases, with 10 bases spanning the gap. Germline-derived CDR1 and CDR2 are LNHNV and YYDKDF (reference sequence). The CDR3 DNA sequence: TGTGCCACCAGCAGAGAGGCCGGACAAAATCAGCCCCAGCATTTT. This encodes CATSREAGQNQPQHF.

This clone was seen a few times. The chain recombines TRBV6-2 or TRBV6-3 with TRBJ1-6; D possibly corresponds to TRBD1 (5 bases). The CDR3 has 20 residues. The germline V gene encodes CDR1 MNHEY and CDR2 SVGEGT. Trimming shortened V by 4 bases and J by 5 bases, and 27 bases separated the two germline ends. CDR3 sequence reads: CASSSTPGPLGHKDNSPLHF. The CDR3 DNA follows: TGTGCCAGCAGTTCAACCCCGGGCCCTCTGGGGCATAAGGATAATTCACCCCTCCACTTT.

DNA for the CDR3: TGTGCCAGCAGCACCCCGCGGGGGAGAGACACCGGGGAGCTGTTTTTT. Translation gives CASSTPRGRDTGELFF. The rearrangement uses TRBV7-9 and TRBJ2-2; 7 nucleotides agree with TRBD2. Germline assignment: CDR1 SEHNR and CDR2 FQNEAQ (reference sequence). This CDR3 has 16 residues. Germline trimming cut 5 bases from V and 3 bases from J; bases unmatched to any gene: 9. Full variable domain (outside the CDR3, taken from reference TRBV7-9 and TRBJ2-2): DTGVSQNPRHKITKRGQNVTFRCDPISEHNRLYWYRQTLGQGPEFLTYFQNEAQLEKSRLLSDRFSAERPKGSFSTLEIQRTEQGDSAMYLCASSTPRGRDTGELFFGEGSRLTVL.

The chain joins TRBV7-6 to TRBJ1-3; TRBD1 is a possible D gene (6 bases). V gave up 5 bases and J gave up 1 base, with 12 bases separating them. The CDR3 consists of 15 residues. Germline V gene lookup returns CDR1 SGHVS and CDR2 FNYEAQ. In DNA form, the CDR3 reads TGTGCCAGCAGCCCGCAAACAGGGTCTGGAAACACCATATATTTT. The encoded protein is CASSPQTGSGNTIYF.

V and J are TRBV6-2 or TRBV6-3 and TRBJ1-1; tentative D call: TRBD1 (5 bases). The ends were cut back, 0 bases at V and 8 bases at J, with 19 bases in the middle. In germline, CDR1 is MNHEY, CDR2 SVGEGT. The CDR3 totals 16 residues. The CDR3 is CASSYSSLLSQGEAFF. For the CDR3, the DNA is TGTGCCAGCAGTTACTCGTCTTTGCTTTCCCAGGGAGAAGCTTTCTTT.

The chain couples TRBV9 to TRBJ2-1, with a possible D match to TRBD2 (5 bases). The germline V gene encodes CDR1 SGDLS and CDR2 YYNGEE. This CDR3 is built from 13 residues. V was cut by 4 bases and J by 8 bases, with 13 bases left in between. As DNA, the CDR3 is TGTGCCAGCAGCAAAAGGACCGGGGATGAGCAGTTCTTC. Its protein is CASSKRTGDEQFF.

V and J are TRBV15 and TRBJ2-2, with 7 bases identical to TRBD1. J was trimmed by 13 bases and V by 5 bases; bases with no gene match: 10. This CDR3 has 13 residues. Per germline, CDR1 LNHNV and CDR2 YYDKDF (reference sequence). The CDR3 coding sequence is TGTGCCACCAGCCCCCAGAGGGGGCTGGGGCTGTTTTTT. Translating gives CATSPQRGLGLFF.

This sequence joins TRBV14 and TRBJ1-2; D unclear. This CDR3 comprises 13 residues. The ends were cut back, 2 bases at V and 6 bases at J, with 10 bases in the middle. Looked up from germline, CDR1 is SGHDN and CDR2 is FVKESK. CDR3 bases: TGTGCCAGCAGCCAACGCCCCGGGAATGGCTACACCTTC. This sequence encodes CASSQRPGNGYTF.

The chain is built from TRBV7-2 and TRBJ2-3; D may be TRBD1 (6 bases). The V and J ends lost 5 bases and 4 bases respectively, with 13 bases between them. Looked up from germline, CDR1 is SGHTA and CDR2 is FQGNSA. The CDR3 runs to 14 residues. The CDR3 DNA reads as TGTGCCAGCAGCATTTCGGACAGCTCAGATACGCAGTATTTT. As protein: CASSISDSSDTQYF.

CDR3 in amino acids: CASSLGLNYEQYF. DNA for the CDR3: TGTGCCAGCAGCTTAGGACTAAACTACGAGCAGTACTTC. The V and J genes are TRBV11-2 and TRBJ2-7; tentative D call: TRBD2 (5 bases). V lost 1 base to trimming and J lost 3 bases, with 7 bases between them. CDR3 length equals 13 residues. In germline, CDR1 is SGHAT, CDR2 FQNNGV.

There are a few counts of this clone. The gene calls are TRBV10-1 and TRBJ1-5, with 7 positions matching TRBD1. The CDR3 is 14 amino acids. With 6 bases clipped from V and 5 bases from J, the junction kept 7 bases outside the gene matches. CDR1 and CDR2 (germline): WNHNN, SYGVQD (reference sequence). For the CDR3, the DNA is TGCGCCAGCAGAGACCGGGACAGAGATCAGCCCCAGCATTTT. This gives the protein CASRDRDRDQPQHF.

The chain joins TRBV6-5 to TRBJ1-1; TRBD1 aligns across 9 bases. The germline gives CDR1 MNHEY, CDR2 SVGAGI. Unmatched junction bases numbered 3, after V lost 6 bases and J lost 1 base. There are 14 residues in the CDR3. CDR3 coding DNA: TGTGCCAGCAGGCGACAGGGGGGGAACACTGAAGCTTTCTTT. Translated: CASRRQGGNTEAFF.

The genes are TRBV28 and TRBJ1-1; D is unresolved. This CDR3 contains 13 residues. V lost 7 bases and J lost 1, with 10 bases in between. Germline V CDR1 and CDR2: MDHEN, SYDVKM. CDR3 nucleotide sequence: TGTGCCAGCACCCCTCGGGGGAACACTGAAGCTTTCTTT. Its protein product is CASTPRGNTEAFF.

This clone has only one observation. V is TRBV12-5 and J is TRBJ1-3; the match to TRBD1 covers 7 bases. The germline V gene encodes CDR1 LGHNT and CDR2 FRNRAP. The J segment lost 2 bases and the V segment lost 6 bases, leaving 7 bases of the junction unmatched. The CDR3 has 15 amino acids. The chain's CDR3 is CASGQGEGAGNTIYF. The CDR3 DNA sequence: TGTGCTAGTGGCCAGGGGGAAGGAGCTGGAAACACCATATATTTT.

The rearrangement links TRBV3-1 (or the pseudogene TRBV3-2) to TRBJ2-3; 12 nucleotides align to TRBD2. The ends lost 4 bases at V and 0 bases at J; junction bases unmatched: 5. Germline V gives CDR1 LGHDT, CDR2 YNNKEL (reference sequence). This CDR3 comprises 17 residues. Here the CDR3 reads CASSPRLAGASTDTQYF. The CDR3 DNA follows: TGTGCCAGCAGCCCCAGACTAGCGGGGGCTAGCACAGATACGCAGTATTTT.

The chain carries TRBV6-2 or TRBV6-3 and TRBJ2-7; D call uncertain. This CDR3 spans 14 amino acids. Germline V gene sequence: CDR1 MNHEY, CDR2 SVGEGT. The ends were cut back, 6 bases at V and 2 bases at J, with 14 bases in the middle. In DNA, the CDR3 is TGTGCCAGCAGCCCCGTCGACAAAACCTACGAGCAGTACTTC. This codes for CASSPVDKTYEQYF.

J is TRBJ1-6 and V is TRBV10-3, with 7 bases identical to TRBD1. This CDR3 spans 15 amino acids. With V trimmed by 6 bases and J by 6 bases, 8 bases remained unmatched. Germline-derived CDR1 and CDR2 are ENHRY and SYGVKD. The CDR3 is CAIRTGSPFNSPLHF. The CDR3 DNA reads TGTGCCATCAGGACAGGGTCTCCTTTTAATTCACCCCTCCACTTT.

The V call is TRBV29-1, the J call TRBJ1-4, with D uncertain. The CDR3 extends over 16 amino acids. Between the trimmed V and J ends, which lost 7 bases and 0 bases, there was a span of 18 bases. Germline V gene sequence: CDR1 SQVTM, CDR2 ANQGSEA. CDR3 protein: CSALRESFATNEKLFF. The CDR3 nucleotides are TGCAGCGCCCTAAGGGAGAGTTTCGCAACTAATGAAAAACTGTTTTTT.

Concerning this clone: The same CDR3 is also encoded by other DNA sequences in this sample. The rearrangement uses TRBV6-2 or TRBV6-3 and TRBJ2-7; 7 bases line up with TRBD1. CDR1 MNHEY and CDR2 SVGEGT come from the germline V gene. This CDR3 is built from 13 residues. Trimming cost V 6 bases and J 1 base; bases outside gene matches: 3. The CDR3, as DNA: TGTGCCAGCAGCAGGACAGGATCCTACGAGCAGTACTTC. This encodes CASSRTGSYEQYF.

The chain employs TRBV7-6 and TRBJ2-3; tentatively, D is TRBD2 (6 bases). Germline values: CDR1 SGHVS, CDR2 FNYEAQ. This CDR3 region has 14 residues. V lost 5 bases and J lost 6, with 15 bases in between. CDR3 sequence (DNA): TGTGCCAGCAGCGGGGACGGGGAGGCGGATACGCAGTATTTT. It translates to CASSGDGEADTQYF.

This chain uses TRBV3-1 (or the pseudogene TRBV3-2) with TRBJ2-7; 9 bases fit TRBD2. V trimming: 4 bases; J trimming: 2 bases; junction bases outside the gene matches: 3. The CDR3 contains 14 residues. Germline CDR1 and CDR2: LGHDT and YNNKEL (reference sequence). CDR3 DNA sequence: TGTGCCAGCAGCCCTAGCGGGGAAACCTACGAGCAGTACTTC. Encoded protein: CASSPSGETYEQYF.

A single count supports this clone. CDR3 protein: CASSSFQVGVITVNQPQHF. The CDR3 DNA reads as TGTGCCAGCAGTTCTTTCCAGGTCGGGGTGATTACGGTCAATCAGCCCCAGCATTTT. The chain uses TRBV28 and TRBJ1-5; D not certain. CDR1 is MDHEN and CDR2 is SYDVKM in the germline V gene. The length of the CDR3 is 19 residues. Trimming removed 4 bases from V and 3 bases from J, with 25 bases in between.